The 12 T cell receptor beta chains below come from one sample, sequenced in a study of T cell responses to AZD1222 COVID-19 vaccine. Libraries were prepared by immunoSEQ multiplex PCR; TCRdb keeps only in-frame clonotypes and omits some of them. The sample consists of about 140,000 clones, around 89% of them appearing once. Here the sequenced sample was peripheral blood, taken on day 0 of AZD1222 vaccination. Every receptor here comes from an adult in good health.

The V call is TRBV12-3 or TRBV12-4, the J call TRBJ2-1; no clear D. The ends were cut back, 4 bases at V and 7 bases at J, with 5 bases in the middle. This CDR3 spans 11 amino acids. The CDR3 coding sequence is TGTGCCAGCAGTTCATTAAATGAGCAGTTCTTC. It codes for CASSSLNEQFF.

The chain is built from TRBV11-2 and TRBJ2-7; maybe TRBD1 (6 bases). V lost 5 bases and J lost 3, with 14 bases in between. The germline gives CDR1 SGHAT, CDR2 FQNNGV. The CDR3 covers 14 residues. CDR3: CASSPGQYNYEQYF. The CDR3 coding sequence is TGTGCCAGCAGCCCCGGACAGTACAACTACGAGCAGTACTTC.

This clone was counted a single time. The chain's CDR3 is CASSLAGYGYTF. Here the CDR3 DNA reads TGTGCCAGCAGTTTAGCGGGGTATGGCTACACCTTC. This chain joins TRBV12-3 or TRBV12-4 and TRBJ1-2; D gene ambiguous. Trimming cost V 0 bases and J 5 bases, with 4 bases left between them. The CDR3 totals 12 residues.

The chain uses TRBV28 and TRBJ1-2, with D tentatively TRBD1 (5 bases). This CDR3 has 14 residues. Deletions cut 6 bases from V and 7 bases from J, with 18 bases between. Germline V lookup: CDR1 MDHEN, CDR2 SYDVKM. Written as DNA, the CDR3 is TGTGCCAGCAGGCCCCCACCGGGGCGTGTTGGCTACACCTTC. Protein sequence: CASRPPPGRVGYTF.

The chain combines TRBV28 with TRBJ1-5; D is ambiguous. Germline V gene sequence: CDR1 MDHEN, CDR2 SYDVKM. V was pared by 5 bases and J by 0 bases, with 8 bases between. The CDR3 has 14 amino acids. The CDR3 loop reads CASSQDISNQPQHF. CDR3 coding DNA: TGTGCCAGCAGTCAAGACATTAGCAATCAGCCCCAGCATTTT.

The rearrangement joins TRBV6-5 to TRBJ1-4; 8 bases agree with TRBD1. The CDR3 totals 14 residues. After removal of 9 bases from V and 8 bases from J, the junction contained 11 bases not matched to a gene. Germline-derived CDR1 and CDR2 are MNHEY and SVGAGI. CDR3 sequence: CASKSGTGSEKLFF. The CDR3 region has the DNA TGTGCCAGTAAGTCCGGGACAGGATCGGAAAAACTGTTTTTT.

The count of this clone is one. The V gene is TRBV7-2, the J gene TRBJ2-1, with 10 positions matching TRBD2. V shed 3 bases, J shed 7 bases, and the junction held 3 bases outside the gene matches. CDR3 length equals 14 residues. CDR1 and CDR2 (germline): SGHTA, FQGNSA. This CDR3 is CASSFSGGMNEQFF. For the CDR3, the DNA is TGTGCCAGCAGCTTTAGCGGGGGGATGAATGAGCAGTTCTTC.

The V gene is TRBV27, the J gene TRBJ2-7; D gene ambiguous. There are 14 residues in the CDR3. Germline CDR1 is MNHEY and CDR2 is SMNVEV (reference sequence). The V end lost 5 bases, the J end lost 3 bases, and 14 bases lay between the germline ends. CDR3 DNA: TGTGCCAGCAGTGGCGCCGGACGCTACTACGAGCAGTACTTC. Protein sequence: CASSGAGRYYEQYF.

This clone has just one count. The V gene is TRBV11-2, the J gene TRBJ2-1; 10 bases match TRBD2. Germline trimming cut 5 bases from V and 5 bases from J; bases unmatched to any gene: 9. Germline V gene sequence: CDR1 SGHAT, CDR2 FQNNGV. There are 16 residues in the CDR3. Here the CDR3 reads CASSPRGTSVDNEQFF. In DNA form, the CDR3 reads TGTGCCAGCAGCCCACGAGGGACTAGCGTCGACAATGAGCAGTTCTTC.

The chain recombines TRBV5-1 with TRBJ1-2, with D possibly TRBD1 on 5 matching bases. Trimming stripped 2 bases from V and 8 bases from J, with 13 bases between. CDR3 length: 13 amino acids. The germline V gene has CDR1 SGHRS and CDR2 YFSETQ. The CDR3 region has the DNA TGCGCCAGCAGCTTTGGCAGGGAGAGGGGCTACACCTTC. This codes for CASSFGRERGYTF.

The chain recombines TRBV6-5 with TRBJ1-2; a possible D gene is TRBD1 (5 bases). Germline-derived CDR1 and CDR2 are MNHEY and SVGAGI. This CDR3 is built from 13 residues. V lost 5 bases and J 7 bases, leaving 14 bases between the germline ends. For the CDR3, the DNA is TGTGCCAGCAGTAACGGACCGGGACGTGGCTACACCTTC. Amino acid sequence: CASSNGPGRGYTF.

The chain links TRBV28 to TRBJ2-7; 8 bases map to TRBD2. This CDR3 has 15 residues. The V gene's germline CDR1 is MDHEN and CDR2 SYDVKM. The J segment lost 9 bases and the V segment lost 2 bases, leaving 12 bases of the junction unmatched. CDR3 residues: CASSLVAGFASGQYF. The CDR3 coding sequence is TGTGCCAGCAGTTTAGTAGCGGGATTCGCATCTGGGCAGTACTTC.